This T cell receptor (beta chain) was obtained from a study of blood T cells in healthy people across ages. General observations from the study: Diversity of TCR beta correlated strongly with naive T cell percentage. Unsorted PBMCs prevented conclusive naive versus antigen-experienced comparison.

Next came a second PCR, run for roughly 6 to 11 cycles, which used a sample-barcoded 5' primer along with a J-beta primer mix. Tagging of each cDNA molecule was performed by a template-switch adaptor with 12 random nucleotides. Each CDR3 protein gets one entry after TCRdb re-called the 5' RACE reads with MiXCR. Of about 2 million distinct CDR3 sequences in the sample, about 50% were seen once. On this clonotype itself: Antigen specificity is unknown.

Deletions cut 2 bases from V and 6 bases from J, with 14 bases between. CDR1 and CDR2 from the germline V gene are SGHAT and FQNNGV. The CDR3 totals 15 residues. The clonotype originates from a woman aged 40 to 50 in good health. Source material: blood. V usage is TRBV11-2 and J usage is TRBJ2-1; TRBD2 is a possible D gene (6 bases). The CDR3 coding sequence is TGTGCCAGCAGCTTAACCGCGGGGCCCTCCAATGAGCAGTTCTTC. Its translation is CASSLTAGPSNEQFF.